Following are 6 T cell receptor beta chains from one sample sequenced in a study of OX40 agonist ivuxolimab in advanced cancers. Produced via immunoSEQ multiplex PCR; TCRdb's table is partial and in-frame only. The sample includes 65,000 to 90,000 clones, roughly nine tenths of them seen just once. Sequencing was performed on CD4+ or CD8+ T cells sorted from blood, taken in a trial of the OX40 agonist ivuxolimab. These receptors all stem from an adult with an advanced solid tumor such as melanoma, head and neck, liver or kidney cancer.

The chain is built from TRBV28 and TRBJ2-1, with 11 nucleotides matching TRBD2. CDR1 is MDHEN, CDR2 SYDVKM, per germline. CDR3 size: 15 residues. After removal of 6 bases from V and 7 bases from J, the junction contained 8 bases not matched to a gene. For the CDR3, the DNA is TGTGCCAGCAGCTTTTATAGCGGGGGGGAAAATGAGCAGTTCTTC. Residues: CASSFYSGGENEQFF.

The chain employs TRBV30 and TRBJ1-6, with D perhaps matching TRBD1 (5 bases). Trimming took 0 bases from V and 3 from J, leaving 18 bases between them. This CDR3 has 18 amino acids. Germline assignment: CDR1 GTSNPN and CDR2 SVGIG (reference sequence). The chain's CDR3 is CAWSVRGAVLLYNSPLHF. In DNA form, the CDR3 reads TGTGCCTGGAGTGTACGTGGGGCCGTCCTACTCTATAATTCACCCCTCCACTTT.

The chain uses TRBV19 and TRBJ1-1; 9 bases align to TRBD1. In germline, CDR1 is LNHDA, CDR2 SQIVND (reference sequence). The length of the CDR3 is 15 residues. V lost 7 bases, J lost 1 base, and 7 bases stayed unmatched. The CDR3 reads CASTWTGEPNTEAFF. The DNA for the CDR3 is TGTGCCAGTACCTGGACAGGGGAGCCGAACACTGAAGCTTTCTTT.

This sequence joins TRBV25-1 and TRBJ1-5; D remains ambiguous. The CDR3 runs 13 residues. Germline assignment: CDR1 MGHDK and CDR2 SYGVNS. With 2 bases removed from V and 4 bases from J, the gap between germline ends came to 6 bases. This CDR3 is CASSEVGNQPQHF. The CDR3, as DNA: TGTGCCAGCAGTGAAGTCGGGAATCAGCCCCAGCATTTT.

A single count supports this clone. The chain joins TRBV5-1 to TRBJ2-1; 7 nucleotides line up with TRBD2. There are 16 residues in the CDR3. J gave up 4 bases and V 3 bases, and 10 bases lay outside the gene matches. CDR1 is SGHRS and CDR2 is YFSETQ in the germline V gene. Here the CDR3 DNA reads TGCGCCAGCAGCTGGAGTGGCGGGGGTGCTTACAATGAGCAGTTCTTC. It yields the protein CASSWSGGGAYNEQFF.

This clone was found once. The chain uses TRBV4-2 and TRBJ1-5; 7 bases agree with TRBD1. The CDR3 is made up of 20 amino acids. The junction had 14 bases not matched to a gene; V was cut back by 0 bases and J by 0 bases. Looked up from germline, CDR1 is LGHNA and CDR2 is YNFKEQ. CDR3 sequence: CASSQEMQGEGPYSNQPQHF. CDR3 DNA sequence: TGTGCCAGCAGCCAAGAGATGCAGGGGGAGGGCCCGTATAGCAATCAGCCCCAGCATTTT.